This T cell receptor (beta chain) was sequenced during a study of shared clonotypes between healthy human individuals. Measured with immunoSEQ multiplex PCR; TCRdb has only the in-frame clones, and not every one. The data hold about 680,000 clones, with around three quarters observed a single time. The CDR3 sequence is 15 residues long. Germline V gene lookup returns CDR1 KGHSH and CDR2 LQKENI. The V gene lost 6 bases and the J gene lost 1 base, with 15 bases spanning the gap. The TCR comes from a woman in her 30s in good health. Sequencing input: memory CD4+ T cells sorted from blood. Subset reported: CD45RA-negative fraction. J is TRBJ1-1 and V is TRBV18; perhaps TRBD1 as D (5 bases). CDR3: CASSPGSRGNTEAFF. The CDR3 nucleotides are TGTGCCAGCTCCCCCGGGTCGAGGGGGAACACTGAAGCTTTCTTT.